This paragraph reports one T cell receptor (beta chain). There is no known antigen for this receptor. The input lacks base qualities; no much larger clone sits a single base away. To sequence the TCRbeta CDR3 region, genomic DNA was isolated from the sorted cells. The immunoSEQ Assay was used for sequencing of TCRbeta CDR3 regions. TCRdb holds this immuneACCESS table with in-frame rearrangements only. Some clones are missing; in checked studies, unresolved V genes explain under half, and the rest has no known cause. A total of 9,500 to 11,000 clones appear in this sample, roughly 81% of them only once. The top ten clonotypes cover more than 25% of the sample. This entry is derived from a study of OX40 agonist ivuxolimab in advanced cancers. Regarding the study in general: Ivuxolimab was an agonistic, fully human IgG2 monoclonal antibody directed against OX40 (CD134), a costimulatory receptor. Partial responses were achieved by three dose-escalation patients, of whom one had hepatocellular carcinoma and two had cutaneous melanoma. The paper covers the monotherapy dose-escalation part of the phase I ivuxolimab trial, which included N of about 50 patients. Intravenous ivuxolimab was administered to patients every 2 weeks at six dose levels: 0.01, 0.1, 0.3, 1.5, 3 and 10 mg/kg. The dose-escalation cohort was about 86% male with a mean age of approximately 59 years, ranging from roughly 20 to 80. Prior anti-PD-1, anti-PD-L1 or anti-CTLA-4 therapy was permitted, and 30% to 45% of dose-escalation patients had received checkpoint inhibitors. Peripheral TCRbeta sequencing aimed to test whether ivuxolimab altered TCR sequence diversity and caused clonal T-cell expansion. Among the 52 dose-escalation patients, some 20 had hepatocellular carcinoma, 15 or so melanoma, 9 renal cell carcinoma and 9 head and neck cancer.

The trial excluded patients who had a history of autoimmune disease or were on systemic immunosuppression. Peripheral blood for TCR sequencing was drawn from every dose cohort at baseline, at cycle 4 day 1 and at cycle 7 day 1. Samples were obtained from an open-label, multicenter, first-in-human phase I dose-escalation trial of ivuxolimab. Adults with locally advanced or metastatic head and neck squamous cell, hepatocellular, melanoma or renal cell carcinoma were enrolled in the trial. Before TCR sequencing, CD4+ T cells and CD8+ T cells were sorted from peripheral blood as separate populations. The investigation overall reported the following: In the 0.1-3.0 mg/kg groups, partial responders had among the lowest normalized peripheral clonal expansion, particularly in CD8+ T cells. After ivuxolimab, CD8+ T cells had more expanded clones than CD4+ T cells on average. Antigen specificity was not determined for the clonally expanded peripheral T cells. Clonal expansion of both CD4+ and CD8+ blood T cells was observed from baseline to week 6 at doses 0.1 to 3.0 mg/kg. Low levels of normalized T-cell clonal expansion were also seen in some nonresponding patients.

V drops 6 bases and J drops 4 bases, leaving 22 bases in between. The germline V gene (reference sequence) gives CDR1 as MNHEY and CDR2 as SMNVEV. The CDR3 covers 17 residues, taking in both the cysteine and the phenylalanine. The only DNA kept is the CDR3, 51 bases in frame from the first base. The TCR originated in an adult with an advanced solid tumor such as melanoma, head and neck, liver or kidney cancer. The rearranged chain carries TRBV27 and TRBJ2-1, with TRBD2 tentatively as D gene (5 bases match). The material sequenced was CD4+ or CD8+ T cells sorted from blood, taken in a trial of the OX40 agonist ivuxolimab. Here the CDR3 is given as CASSPTGSNFGYNEQFF. The DNA sequence is given as TGTGCCAGCAGCCCCACTGGGAGTAACTTCGGGTACAATGAGCAGTTCTTC.